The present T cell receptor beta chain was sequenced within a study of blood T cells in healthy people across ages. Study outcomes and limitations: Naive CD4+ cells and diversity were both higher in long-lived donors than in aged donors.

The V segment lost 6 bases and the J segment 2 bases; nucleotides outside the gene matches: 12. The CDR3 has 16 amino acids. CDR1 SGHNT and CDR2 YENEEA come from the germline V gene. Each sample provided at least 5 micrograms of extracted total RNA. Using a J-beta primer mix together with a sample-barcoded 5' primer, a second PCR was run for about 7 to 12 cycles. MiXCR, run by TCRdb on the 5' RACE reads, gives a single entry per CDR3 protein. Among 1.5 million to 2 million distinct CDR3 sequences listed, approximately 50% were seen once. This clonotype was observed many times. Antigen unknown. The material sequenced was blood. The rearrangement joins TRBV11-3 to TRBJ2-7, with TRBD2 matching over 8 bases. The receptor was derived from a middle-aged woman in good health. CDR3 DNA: TGTGCCAGCAGTTTGAGAAGCGGGGGAAAACCCTACGAGCAGTACTTC. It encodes CASSLRSGGKPYEQYF.